The entry that follows covers one T cell receptor beta chain sequence. The antigen is undetermined. This record comes from a study of vaccination and CD4 T cells after COVID-19. Sample treatment: approximately nine-day PBMC culture with coronavirus spike peptide pools or control peptides (ViraFEST assay). With peptide pools, ViraFEST first expanded antigen-specific T cells and afterwards sequenced their TCRs. Peptide pools at roughly 11 ug/ml, together with 7.5 to 10 IU/ml IL-2, were added to cultures of 1.5 million to 2.5 million PBMCs per well. With the Oncomine TCR Beta short-read assay, DNA from cultured CD4+ T cells was sequenced. Each CDR3 protein gets one entry after TCRdb re-called the PCR reads with MiXCR. The sample carries over 15,000 distinct CDR3 sequences, approximately 39% recorded once. Source: CD4+ T cells from blood, cultured in vitro, taken before SARS-CoV-2 vaccination. The source is a human donor who had recovered from COVID-19.

The CDR3 DNA sequence: TGTGCCACCCGGACAGGTCCCTCCTATAATTCACCCCTCCACTTT. Residues: CATRTGPSYNSPLHF. The chain carries TRBV19 and TRBJ1-6, with 7 positions matching TRBD1. CDR3 size: 15 residues. J gave up 0 bases and V 10 bases, and 6 bases lay outside the gene matches. Germline V gives CDR1 LNHDA, CDR2 SQIVND (reference sequence).